This paragraph covers one T cell receptor beta chain sequence. As yet, its antigen is unknown. The sample originates from a study of T cell responses to AZD1222 COVID-19 vaccine. Study context: Doses given second, at about 4 or about 12 weeks, were pooled.

Repertoires were generated with immunoSEQ multiplex PCR, while TCRdb's copy carries only in-frame clones and drops some. Of approximately 140,000 clones in the sample, about 88% were seen once. The CDR3 spans 14 residues. Trimming removed 3 bases from V and 6 bases from J, with 13 bases in between. Germline loops: CDR1 SGHDT, CDR2 YYEEEE. General observations from the study: Vaccine-associated CD4 TCRs ranged over spike, dominating at 160-218 and 743-854. Donors were mostly white British, more females; clonal diversity possibly underestimated.

The receptor was derived from an adult in good health. The sample here was peripheral blood, taken on day 0 of AZD1222 vaccination. The chain joins TRBV5-6 to TRBJ2-1, with unresolved D. The CDR3 DNA follows: TGTGCCAGCAGCTACTACGGCACACGCAATGAGCAGTTCTTC. This codes for CASSYYGTRNEQFF.